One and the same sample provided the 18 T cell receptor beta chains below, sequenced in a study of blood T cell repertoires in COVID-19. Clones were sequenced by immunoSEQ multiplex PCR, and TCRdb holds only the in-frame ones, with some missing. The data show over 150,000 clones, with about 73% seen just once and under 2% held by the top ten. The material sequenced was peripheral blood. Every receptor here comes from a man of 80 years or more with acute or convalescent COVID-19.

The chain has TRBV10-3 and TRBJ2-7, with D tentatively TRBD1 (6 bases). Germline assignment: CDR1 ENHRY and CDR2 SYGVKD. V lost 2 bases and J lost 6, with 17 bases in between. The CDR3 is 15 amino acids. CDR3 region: CAISEMNRATGEQYF. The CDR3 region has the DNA TGTGCCATCAGTGAGATGAACAGGGCAACAGGCGAGCAGTACTTC.

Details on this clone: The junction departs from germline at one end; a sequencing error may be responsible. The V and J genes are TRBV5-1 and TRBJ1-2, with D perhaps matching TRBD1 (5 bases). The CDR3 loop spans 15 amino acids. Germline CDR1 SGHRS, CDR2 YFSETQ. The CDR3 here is CASSHFPRVGYGHTF. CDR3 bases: TGCGCCAGCAGCCACTTCCCCAGGGTCGGCTATGGCCACACCTTC. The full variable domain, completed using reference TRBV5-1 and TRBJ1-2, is KAGVTQTPRYLIKTRGQQVTLSCSPISGHRSVSWYQQTPGQGLQFLFEYFSETQRNKGNFPGRFSGRQFSNSRSEMNVSTLELGDSALYLCASSHFPRVGYGHTFGSGTRLTVV.

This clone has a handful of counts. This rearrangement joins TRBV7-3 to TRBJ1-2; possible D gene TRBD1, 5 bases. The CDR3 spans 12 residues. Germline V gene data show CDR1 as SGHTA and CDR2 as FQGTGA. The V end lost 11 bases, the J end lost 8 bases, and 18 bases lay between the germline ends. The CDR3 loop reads CASGKQGEGYTF. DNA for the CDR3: TGTGCCTCTGGGAAGCAGGGCGAGGGCTACACCTTC. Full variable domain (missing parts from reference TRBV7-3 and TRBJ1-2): GAGVSQTPSNKVTEKGKYVELRCDPISGHTALYWYRQSLGQGPEFLIYFQGTGAADDSGLPNDRFFAVRPEGSVSTLKIQRTERGDSAVYLCASGKQGEGYTFGSGTRLTVV.

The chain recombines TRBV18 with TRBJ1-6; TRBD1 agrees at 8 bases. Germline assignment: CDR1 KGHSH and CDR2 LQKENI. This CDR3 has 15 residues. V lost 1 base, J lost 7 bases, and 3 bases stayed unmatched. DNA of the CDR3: TGTGCCAGCTCACCACAGGGACAGGTCAATTCACCCCTCCACTTT. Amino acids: CASSPQGQVNSPLHF. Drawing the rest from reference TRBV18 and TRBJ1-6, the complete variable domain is NAGVMQNPRHLVRRRGQEARLRCSPMKGHSHVYWYRQLPEEGLKFMVYLQKENIIDESGMPKERFSAEFPKEGPSILRIQQVVRGDSAAYFCASSPQGQVNSPLHFGNGTRLTVT.

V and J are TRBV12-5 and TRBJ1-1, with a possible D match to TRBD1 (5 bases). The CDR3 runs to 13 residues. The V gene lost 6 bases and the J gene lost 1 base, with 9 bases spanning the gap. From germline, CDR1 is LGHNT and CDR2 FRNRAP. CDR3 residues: CASGWGGNTEAFF. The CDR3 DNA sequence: TGTGCTAGTGGATGGGGCGGGAACACTGAAGCTTTCTTT.

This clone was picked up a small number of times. In nucleotides, the CDR3 is TGTGCCAGCAGCTTAGGGGCAGGGGATGGGGAGCAGTACGTC. As protein: CASSLGAGDGEQYV. The chain combines TRBV7-2 with TRBJ2-7; D possibly corresponds to TRBD1 (6 bases). The CDR3 loop spans 14 amino acids. Germline V gene lookup returns CDR1 SGHTA and CDR2 FQGNSA. V was trimmed by 1 base and J by 7 bases, leaving 14 bases between them.

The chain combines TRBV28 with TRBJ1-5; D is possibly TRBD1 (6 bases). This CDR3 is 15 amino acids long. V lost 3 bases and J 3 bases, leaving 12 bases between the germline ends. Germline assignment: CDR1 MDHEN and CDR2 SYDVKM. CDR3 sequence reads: CASSLGGGNNQPQHF. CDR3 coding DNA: TGTGCCAGCAGTTTGGGGGGGGGCAACAATCAGCCCCAGCATTTT.

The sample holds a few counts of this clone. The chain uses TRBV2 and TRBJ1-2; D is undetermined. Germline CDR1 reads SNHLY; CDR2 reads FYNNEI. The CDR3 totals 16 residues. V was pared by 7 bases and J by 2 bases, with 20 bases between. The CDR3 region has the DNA TGTGCCAGCACCCGAAACGGGGTATCCACGAACTATGGCTACACCTTC. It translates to CASTRNGVSTNYGYTF.

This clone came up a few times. CDR3 protein: CASSLARRLTGSTDTQYF. The CDR3 DNA is TGTGCCAGCAGCTTAGCCCGAAGATTGACAGGGAGCACAGATACGCAGTATTTT. This chain connects TRBV7-2 to TRBJ2-3; 7 nucleotides align to TRBD1. The CDR3 sequence is 18 residues long. Germline-derived CDR1 and CDR2 are SGHTA and FQGNSA. V shed 0 bases, J shed 0 bases, and the junction held 9 bases outside the gene matches.

The CDR3 loop reads CASSYPTSPYEQYV. The CDR3 DNA is TGTGCCAGCAGTTACCCGACTTCTCCCTACGAGCAGTACGTC. The gene calls are TRBV6-2 or TRBV6-3 and TRBJ2-7; D is uncertain. Trimming cost V 2 bases and J 2 bases, with 10 bases left between them. The CDR3 consists of 14 residues. Per germline, CDR1 MNHEY and CDR2 SVGEGT.

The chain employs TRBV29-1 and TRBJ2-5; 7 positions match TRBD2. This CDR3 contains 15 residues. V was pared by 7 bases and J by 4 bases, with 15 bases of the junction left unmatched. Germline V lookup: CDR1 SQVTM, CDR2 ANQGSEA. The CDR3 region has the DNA TGCAGCGCCGCCCGCAATAGCGGGCGAGGAGAGACCCAGTACTTC. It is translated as CSAARNSGRGETQYF.

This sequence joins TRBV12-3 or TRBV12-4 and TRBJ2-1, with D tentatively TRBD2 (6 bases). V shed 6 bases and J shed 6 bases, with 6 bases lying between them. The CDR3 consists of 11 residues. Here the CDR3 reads CASRTSNEQFF. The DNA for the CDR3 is TGTGCCAGCAGGACTAGCAATGAGCAGTTCTTC.

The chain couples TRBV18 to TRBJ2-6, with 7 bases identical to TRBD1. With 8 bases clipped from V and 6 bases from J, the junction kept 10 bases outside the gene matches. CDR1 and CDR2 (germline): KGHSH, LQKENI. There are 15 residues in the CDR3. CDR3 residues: CASRDTGDQANVLTF. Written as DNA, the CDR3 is TGTGCCAGCCGGGATACAGGGGATCAGGCCAACGTCCTGACTTTC.

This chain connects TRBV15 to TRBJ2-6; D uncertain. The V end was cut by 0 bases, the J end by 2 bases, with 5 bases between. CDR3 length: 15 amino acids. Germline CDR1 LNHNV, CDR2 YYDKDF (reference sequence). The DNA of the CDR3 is TGTGCCACCAGCAGAGATCGGGCTGGGGCCAACGTCCTGACTTTC. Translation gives CATSRDRAGANVLTF. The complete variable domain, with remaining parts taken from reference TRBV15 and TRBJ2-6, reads DAMVIQNPRYQVTQFGKPVTLSCSQTLNHNVMYWYQQKSSQAPKLLFHYYDKDFNNEADTPDNFQSRRPNTSFCFLDIRSPGLGDTAMYLCATSRDRAGANVLTFGAGSRLTVL.

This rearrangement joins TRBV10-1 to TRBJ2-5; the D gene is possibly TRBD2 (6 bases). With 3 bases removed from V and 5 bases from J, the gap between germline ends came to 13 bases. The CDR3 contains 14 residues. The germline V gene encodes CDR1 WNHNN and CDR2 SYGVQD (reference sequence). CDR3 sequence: CASSEIGGSETQYF. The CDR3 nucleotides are TGCGCCAGCAGTGAAATCGGGGGTTCTGAGACCCAGTACTTC.

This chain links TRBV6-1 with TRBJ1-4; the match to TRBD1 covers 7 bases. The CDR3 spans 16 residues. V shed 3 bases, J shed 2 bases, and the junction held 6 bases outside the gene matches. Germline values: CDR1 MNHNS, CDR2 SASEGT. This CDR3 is CASSEVLGQTNEKLFF. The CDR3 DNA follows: TGTGCCAGCAGTGAGGTCTTGGGACAGACTAATGAAAAACTGTTTTTT.

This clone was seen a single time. In DNA form, the CDR3 reads TGTGCCACCAGCAGAGCCAAAGAGACCCAGTACTTC. Its protein product is CATSRAKETQYF. The chain recombines TRBV15 with TRBJ2-5, with D hard to call. This CDR3 spans 12 amino acids. Between the trimmed V and J ends, which lost 1 base and 3 bases, there was a span of 3 bases. Per germline, CDR1 LNHNV and CDR2 YYDKDF (reference sequence). The full variable domain, its missing parts supplied by reference TRBV15 and TRBJ2-5, is DAMVIQNPRYQVTQFGKPVTLSCSQTLNHNVMYWYQQKSSQAPKLLFHYYDKDFNNEADTPDNFQSRRPNTSFCFLDIRSPGLGDTAMYLCATSRAKETQYFGPGTRLLVL.

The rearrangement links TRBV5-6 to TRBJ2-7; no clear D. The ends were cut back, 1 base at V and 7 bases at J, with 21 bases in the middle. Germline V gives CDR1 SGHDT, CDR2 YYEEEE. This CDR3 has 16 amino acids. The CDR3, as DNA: TGTGCCAGCAGCTTGCAGTCGACCGGCACAGCTCGGGAGCAGTACTTC. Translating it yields CASSLQSTGTAREQYF.